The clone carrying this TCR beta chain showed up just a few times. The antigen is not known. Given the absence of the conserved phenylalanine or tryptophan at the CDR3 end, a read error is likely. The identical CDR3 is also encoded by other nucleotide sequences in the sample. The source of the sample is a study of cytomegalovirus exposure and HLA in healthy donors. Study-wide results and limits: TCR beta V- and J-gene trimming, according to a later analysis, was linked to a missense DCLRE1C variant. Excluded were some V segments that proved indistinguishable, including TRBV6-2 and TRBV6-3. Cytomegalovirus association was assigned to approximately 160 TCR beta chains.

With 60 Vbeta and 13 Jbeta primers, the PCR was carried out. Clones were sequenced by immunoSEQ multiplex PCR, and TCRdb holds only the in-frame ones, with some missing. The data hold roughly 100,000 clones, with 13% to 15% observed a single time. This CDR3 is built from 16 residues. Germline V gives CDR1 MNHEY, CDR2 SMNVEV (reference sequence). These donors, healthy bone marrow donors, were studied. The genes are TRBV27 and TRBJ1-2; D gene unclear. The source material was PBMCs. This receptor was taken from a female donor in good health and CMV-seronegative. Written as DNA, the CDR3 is TGTGCAAGCAGTCCGGGCCAAGGATGGGTAGACTATGGCTACACCGTC. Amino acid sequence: CASSPGQGWVDYGYTV.